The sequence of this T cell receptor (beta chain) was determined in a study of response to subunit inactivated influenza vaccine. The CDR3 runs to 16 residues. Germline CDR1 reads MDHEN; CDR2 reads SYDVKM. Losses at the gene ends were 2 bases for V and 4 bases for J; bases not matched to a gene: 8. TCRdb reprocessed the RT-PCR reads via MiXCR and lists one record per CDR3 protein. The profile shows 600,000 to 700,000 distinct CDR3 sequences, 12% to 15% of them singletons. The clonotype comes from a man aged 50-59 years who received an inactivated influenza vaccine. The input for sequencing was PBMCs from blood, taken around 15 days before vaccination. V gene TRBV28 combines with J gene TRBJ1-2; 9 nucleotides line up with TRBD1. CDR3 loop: CASSLGQGSGGYGYTF. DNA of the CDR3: TGTGCCAGCAGTTTAGGACAGGGGAGCGGAGGCTATGGCTACACCTTC.